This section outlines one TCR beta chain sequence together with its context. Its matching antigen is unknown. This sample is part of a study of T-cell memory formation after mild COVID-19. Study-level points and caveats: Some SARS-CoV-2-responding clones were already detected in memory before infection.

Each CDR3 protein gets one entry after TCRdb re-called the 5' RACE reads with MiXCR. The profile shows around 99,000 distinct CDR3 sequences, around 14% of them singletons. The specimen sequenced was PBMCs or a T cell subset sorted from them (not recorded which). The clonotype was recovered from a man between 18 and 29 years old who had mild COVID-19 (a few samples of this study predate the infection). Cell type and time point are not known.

The CDR3 DNA reads TGCAGTGCAGGTATTTTGGCAGCGGGGGCCACAGATACGCAGTATTTT. Residues: CSAGILAAGATDTQYF. The chain couples TRBV20-1 to TRBJ2-3; TRBD2 aligns across 8 bases. The CDR3 has 16 amino acids. Germline CDR1 is DFQATT and CDR2 is SNEGSKA (reference sequence). V dropped 6 bases and J dropped 2; count of bases not matched to a gene: 13.